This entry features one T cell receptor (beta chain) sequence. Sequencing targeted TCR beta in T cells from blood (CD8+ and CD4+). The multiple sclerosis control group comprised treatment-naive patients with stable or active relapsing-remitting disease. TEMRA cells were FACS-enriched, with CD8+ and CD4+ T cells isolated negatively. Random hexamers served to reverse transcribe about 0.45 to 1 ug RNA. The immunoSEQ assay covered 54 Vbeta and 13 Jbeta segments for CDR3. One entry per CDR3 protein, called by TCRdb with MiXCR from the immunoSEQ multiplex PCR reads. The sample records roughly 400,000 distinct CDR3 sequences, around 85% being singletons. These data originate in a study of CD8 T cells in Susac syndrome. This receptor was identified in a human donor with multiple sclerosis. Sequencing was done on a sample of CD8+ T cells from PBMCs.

CDR3 DNA sequence: TGTGCCAGCAGTGACGGCTGGAATGAGCAGTTCTTC. It translates to CASSDGWNEQFF. V gene TRBV27 combines with J gene TRBJ2-1; unclear D gene. The CDR3 totals 12 residues. V lost 5 bases and J lost 7, with 9 bases in between. Germline V CDR1 and CDR2: MNHEY, SMNVEV (reference sequence).